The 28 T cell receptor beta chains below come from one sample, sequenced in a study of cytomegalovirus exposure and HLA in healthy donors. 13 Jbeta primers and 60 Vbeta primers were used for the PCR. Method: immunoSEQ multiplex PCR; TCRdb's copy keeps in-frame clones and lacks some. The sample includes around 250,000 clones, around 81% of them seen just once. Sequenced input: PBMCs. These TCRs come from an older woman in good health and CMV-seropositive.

CDR3 sequence: CASSQDPDYPLEQYF. CDR3 DNA: TGCGCCAGCAGCCAAGACCCTGACTACCCACTGGAGCAGTACTTC. The chain carries TRBV4-1 and TRBJ2-5, with D perhaps matching TRBD2 (5 bases). This CDR3 is 15 amino acids long. V was trimmed by 0 bases and J by 11 bases, leaving 19 bases between them. Germline assignment: CDR1 MGHRA and CDR2 YSYEKL.

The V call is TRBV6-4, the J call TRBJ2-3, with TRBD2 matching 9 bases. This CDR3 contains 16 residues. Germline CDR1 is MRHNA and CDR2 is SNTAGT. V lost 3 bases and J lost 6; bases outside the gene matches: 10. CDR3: CASSERRLAGRDTQYF. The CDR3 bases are TGTGCCAGCAGTGAAAGGCGTCTAGCGGGACGGGATACGCAGTATTTT.

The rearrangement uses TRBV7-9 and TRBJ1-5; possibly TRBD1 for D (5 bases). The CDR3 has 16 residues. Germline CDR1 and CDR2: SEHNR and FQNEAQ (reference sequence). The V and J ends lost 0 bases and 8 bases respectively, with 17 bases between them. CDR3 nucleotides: TGTGCCAGCAGCTTAGCCGCAGGGAGGGGAAGTGAGCCCCAGCATTTT. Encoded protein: CASSLAAGRGSEPQHF. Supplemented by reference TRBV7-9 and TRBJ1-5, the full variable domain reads DTGVSQNPRHKITKRGQNVTFRCDPISEHNRLYWYRQTLGQGPEFLTYFQNEAQLEKSRLLSDRFSAERPKGSFSTLEIQRTEQGDSAMYLCASSLAAGRGSEPQHFGDGTRLSIL.

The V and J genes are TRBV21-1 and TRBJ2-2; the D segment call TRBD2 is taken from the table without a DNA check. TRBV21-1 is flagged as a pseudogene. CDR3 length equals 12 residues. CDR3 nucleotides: TGTGCCAGCAGGTCCCTCACCGGGGAGCTGTTTTTT. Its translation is CASRSLTGELFF.

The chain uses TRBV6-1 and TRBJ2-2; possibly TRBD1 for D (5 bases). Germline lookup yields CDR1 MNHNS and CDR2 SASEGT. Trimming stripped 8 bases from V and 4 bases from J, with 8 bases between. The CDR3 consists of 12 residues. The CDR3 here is CASGQFTGELFF. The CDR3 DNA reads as TGTGCCAGCGGACAATTCACCGGGGAGCTGTTTTTT.

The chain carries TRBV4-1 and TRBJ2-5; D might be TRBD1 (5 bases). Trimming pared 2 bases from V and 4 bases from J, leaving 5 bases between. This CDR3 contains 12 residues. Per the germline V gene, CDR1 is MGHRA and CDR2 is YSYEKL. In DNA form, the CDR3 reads TGCGCCAGCAGCCAACAGGGAGAGACCCAGTACTTC. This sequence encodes CASSQQGETQYF.

DNA of the CDR3: TGTGCCAGCAGTCCCGGGGACTCCTACGAGCAGTACTTC. It yields the protein CASSPGDSYEQYF. This sequence joins TRBV5-6 and TRBJ2-7, with D possibly matching TRBD2 (5 bases). This CDR3 is 13 amino acids long. Germline V CDR1 and CDR2: SGHDT, YYEEEE. The V end was cut by 5 bases, the J end by 0 bases, with 9 bases between. Based on the CDR3 plus reference TRBV5-6 and TRBJ2-7, the full variable domain is DAGVTQSPTHLIKTRGQQVTLRCSPKSGHDTVSWYQQALGQGPQFIFQYYEEEERQRGNFPDRFSGHQFPNYSSELNVNALLLGDSALYLCASSPGDSYEQYFGPGTRLTVT.

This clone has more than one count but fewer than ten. CDR3 in DNA: TGTGCCAGCAGTGAACTTCAGGGTGACGAAAAACTGTTTTTT. Translation gives CASSELQGDEKLFF. The rearrangement uses TRBV6-1 and TRBJ1-4; a possible D gene is TRBD1 (5 bases). V dropped 2 bases and J dropped 8 bases, with 12 bases sitting between them. Per germline, CDR1 MNHNS and CDR2 SASEGT. The CDR3 has 14 amino acids.

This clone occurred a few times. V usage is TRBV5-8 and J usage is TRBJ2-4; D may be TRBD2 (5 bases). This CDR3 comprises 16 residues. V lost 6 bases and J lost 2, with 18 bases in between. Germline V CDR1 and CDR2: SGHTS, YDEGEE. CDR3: CASILVGGDTKNIQYF. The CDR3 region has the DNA TGTGCCAGCATCCTGGTTGGAGGAGACACCAAAAACATTCAGTACTTC.

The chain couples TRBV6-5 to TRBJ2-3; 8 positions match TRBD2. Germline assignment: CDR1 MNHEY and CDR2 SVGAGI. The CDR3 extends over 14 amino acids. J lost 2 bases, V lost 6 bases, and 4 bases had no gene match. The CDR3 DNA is TGTGCCAGCAGCGTACTAGCGGTCACAGATACGCAGTATTTT. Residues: CASSVLAVTDTQYF.

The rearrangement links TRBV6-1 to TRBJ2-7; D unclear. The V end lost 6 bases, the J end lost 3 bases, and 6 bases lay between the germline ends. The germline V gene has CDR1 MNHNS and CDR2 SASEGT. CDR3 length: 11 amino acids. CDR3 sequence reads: CASRAIYEQYF. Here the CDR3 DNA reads TGTGCCAGCAGAGCCATCTACGAGCAGTACTTC.

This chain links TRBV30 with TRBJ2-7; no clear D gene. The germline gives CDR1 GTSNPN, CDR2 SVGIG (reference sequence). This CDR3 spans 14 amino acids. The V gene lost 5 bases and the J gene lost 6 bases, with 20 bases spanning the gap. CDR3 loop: CAWQVSSPYSEQYF. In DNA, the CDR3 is TGTGCCTGGCAAGTATCAAGCCCCTATAGCGAGCAGTACTTC.

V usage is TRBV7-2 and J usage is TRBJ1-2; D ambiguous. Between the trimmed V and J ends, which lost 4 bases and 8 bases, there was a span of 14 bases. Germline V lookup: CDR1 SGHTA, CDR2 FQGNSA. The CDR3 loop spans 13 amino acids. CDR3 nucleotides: TGTGCCAGCAGCTCCTCCACCCGTCGGGGCTACACCTTC. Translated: CASSSSTRRGYTF.

The CDR3 DNA sequence: TGTGCCAGCAGCTTAGCCAGCGGGAGGGCAGGCGGGGAGCTGTTTTTT. It specifies CASSLASGRAGGELFF. The chain has TRBV7-2 and TRBJ2-2; TRBD2 aligns across 10 bases. The CDR3 totals 16 residues. The junction had 5 bases not matched to a gene; V was cut back by 0 bases and J by 7 bases. Germline lookup yields CDR1 SGHTA and CDR2 FQGNSA.

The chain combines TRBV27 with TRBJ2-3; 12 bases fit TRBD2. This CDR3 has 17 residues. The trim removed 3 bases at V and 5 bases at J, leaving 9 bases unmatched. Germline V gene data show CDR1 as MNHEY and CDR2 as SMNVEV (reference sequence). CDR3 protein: CASSFPSGRASLDTQYF. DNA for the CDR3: TGTGCCAGCAGTTTCCCTAGCGGGAGGGCCAGCTTAGATACGCAGTATTTT.

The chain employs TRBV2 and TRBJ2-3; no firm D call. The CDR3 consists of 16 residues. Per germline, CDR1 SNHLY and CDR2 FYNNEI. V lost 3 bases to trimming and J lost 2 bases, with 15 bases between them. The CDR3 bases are TGTGCCAGCAGTGAGGTACGACTGCCGCACACAGATACGCAGTATTTT. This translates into CASSEVRLPHTDTQYF.

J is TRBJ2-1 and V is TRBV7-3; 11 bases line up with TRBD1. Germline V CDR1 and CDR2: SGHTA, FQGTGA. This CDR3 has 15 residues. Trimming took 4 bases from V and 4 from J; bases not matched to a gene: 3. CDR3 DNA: TGTGCCAGCAGCTCTCGGGACAGGGGGTACAATGAGCAGTTCTTC. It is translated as CASSSRDRGYNEQFF. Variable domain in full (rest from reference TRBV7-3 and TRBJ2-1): GAGVSQTPSNKVTEKGKYVELRCDPISGHTALYWYRQSLGQGPEFLIYFQGTGAADDSGLPNDRFFAVRPEGSVSTLKIQRTERGDSAVYLCASSSRDRGYNEQFFGPGTRLTVL.

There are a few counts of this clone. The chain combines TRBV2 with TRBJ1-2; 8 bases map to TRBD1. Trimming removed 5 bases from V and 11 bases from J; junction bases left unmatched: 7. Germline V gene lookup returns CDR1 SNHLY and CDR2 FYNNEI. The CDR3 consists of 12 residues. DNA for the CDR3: TGTGCCAGCAGTACCGACAGGGGAGCATACACCTTC. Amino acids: CASSTDRGAYTF.

CDR3 loop: CASSTAGKFYEQYF. In nucleotides, the CDR3 is TGTGCCAGTAGTACCGCCGGGAAGTTCTACGAGCAGTACTTC. V usage is TRBV19 and J usage is TRBJ2-7, with D tentatively TRBD2 (5 bases). The length of the CDR3 is 14 residues. Germline CDR1 and CDR2: LNHDA and SQIVND (reference sequence). With 4 bases removed from V and 3 bases from J, the gap between germline ends came to 13 bases.

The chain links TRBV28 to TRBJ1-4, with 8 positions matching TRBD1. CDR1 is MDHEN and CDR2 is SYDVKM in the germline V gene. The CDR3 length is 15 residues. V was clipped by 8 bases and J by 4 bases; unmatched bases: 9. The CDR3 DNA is TGTGCCAGCTTAGGACAGGGCCAGAGTAATGAAAAACTGTTTTTT. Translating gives CASLGQGQSNEKLFF.

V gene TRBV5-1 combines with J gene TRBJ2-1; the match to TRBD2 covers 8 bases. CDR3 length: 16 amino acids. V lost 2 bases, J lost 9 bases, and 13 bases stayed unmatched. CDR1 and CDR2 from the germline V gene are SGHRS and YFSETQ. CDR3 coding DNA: TGCGCCAGCAGCTTATCCAGCGGGAGTGTTGGCACTGAGCAGTTCTTC. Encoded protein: CASSLSSGSVGTEQFF.

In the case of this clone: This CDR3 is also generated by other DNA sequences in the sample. The CDR3 DNA sequence: TGCAGCGTTGGACAGGGCGGCTCTGGAAACACCATATATTTT. Encoded protein: CSVGQGGSGNTIYF. The chain joins TRBV29-1 to TRBJ1-3, with 7 bases identical to TRBD1. Germline CDR1 is SQVTM and CDR2 is ANQGSEA. The CDR3 has 14 amino acids. The J segment lost 0 bases and the V segment lost 4 bases, leaving 3 bases of the junction unmatched.

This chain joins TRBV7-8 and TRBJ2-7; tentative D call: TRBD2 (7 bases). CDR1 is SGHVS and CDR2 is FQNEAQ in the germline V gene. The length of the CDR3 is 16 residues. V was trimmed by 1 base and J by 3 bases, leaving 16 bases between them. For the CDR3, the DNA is TGTGCCAGCAGCTTAGAAGTAGGGGGGGGAAACTACGAGCAGTACTTC. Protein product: CASSLEVGGGNYEQYF.

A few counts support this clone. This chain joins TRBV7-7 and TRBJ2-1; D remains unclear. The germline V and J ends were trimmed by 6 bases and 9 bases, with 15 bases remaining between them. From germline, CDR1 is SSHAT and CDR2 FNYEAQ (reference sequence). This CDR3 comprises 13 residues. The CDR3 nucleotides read TGTGCCAGCAGTTTTGTTGATCGGAGTGAGCAGTTCTTC. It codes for CASSFVDRSEQFF.

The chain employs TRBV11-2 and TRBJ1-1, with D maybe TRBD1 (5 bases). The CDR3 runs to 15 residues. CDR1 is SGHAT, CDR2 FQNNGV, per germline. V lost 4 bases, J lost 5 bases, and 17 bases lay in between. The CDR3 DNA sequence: TGTGCCAGCAGCTCCCTTCGGGCCCGGGGGACTGAAGCTTTCTTT. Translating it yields CASSSLRARGTEAFF.

CDR3 residues: CAIKAGGLDNSPLHF. CDR3 DNA sequence: TGTGCCATCAAGGCAGGAGGTTTAGATAATTCACCCCTCCACTTT. This chain joins TRBV10-3 and TRBJ1-6; the D is unclear. V was shortened by 7 bases and J by 5 bases, with 15 bases between the two germline ends. Germline V gene data show CDR1 as ENHRY and CDR2 as SYGVKD. CDR3 length: 15 residues.

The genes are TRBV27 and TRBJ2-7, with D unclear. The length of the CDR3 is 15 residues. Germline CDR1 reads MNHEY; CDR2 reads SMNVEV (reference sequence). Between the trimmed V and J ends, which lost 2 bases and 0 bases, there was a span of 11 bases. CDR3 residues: CASSLVAGDSYEQYF. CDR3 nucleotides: TGTGCCAGCAGTTTAGTGGCAGGTGACTCCTACGAGCAGTACTTC.

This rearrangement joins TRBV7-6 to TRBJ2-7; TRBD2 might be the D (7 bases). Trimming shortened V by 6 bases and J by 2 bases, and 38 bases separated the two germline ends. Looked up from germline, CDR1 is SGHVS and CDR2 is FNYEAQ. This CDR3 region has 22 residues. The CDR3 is CASSRGGLVGGKALAETYEQYF. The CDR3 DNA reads TGTGCCAGCAGTCGGGGCGGGTTAGTCGGGGGCAAAGCTCTAGCGGAGACCTACGAGCAGTACTTC.